The source of this T cell receptor (beta chain) is a study of blood T cell repertoires in COVID-19. Study information: Material from acute and convalescent COVID-19 was sourced from the United States, Italy and Spain. T cells, B-cell-depleted T cells, or PBMCs provided the cDNA or gDNA that served as material.

Per the original methods: Estimation of nucleated cell counts was performed using reference gene primer amplification. Here immunoSEQ multiplex PCR was the method, and the copy in TCRdb shows in-frame clones only, minus some. V and J calls and clone size follow that table, whereas D and trimming were derived from the DNA. There are about 150,000 clones in the sample; 65% to 90% occur only once, and roughly 9.1% lies in the top ten. The specimen sequenced was peripheral blood. The sequence came from a woman between 55 and 75 years old with active or convalescent COVID-19.

The CDR3 loop reads CASSLHAGPTDNEQFF. For the CDR3, the DNA is TGTGCCAGCAGCCTCCACGCGGGACCGACTGACAATGAGCAGTTCTTC. This chain connects TRBV9 to TRBJ2-1; a possible D gene is TRBD2 (6 bases). Trimming removed 4 bases from V and 5 bases from J, with 19 bases in between. CDR1 and CDR2 from the germline V gene are SGDLS and YYNGEE. The CDR3 has 16 residues.